One sample yielded the 18 T cell receptor beta chains listed below, sequenced in a study of vaccination and CD4 T cells after COVID-19 (dated by TCRdb to the early 2020s). Taken with the paper, the label for treatment or condition translates to: approximately nine-day PBMC culture with coronavirus spike peptide pools or control peptides (ViraFEST assay). No antigen has been assigned to these receptors. Libraries came from PCR. For sequencing, an Illumina iSeq 100 was employed. DNA from cultured CD4+ T cells was subjected to TCR sequencing with the Oncomine TCR Beta short-read assay at the Johns Hopkins FTIC core. TCRdb reanalyzed the raw reads on its own, using fastp at Q25 for trimming and MiXCR for clone calling, and kept in-frame beta chains. For every CDR3 protein sequence, its rows merge into one entry that carries the most common genes and DNA. The sample includes fewer than 15,000 distinct CDR3 sequences, with more than 55% observed a single time. Around 18% of the sample is taken by the ten largest.

The material was cultured CD4+ T cells from blood, obtained after SARS-CoV-2 vaccination. These TCRs come from a human donor with COVID-19.

The rearrangement links TRBV5-1 to TRBJ1-6; D gene uncertain. V gave up 4 bases and J gave up 8 bases, with 16 bases separating them. Germline CDR1 and CDR2: SGHRS and YFSETQ. CDR3 length equals 15 residues. This chain's CDR3 is CASSPRAAGDSPLHF. In DNA form, the CDR3 reads TGCGCCAGCAGCCCACGGGCGGCTGGGGATTCACCCCTCCACTTT.

The chain joins TRBV7-6 to TRBJ1-1; D uncertain. Germline V gene sequence: CDR1 SGHVS, CDR2 FNYEAQ. V lost 6 bases, J lost 4 bases, and 12 bases lay in between. This CDR3 is 13 amino acids long. The CDR3 here is CASSYGTGTEAFF. The CDR3 region has the DNA TGTGCCAGCAGTTACGGTACGGGCACTGAAGCTTTCTTT.

This clonotype occurred a few times. The genes are TRBV6-1 and TRBJ2-5; 8 bases map to TRBD2. There are 12 residues in the CDR3. After removal of 6 bases from V and 7 bases from J, the junction contained 4 bases not matched to a gene. Per germline, CDR1 MNHNS and CDR2 SASEGT. CDR3 DNA sequence: TGTGCCAGCAGAGCGGGGGAGGCGACCCAGTACTTC. It is translated as CASRAGEATQYF.

This clonotype has just one count. The chain is built from TRBV7-2 and TRBJ2-3; tentatively, D is TRBD2 (5 bases). Looked up from germline, CDR1 is SGHTA and CDR2 is FQGNSA. The CDR3 length is 13 residues. V lost 5 bases to trimming and J lost 4 bases, with 10 bases between them. The CDR3 sequence: CASSPGVADTQYF. Written as DNA, the CDR3 is TGTGCCAGCAGCCCCGGGGTCGCAGATACGCAGTATTTT.

This chain links TRBV6-2 or TRBV6-3 with TRBJ1-6, with D hard to call. With 5 bases removed from V and 7 bases from J, the gap between germline ends came to 3 bases. The CDR3 has 11 amino acids. The germline V gene has CDR1 MNHEY and CDR2 SVGEGT. CDR3: CASSTNSPLHF. Here the CDR3 DNA reads TGTGCCAGCAGTACAAATTCACCCCTCCACTTT.

In DNA, the CDR3 is TGTGCCAGCAGATCGGACAGGGGGGGAGATACGCAGTATTTT. This sequence encodes CASRSDRGGDTQYF. This chain links TRBV27 with TRBJ2-3; 10 positions match TRBD1. CDR3 length: 14 amino acids. CDR1 is MNHEY, CDR2 SMNVEV, per germline (reference sequence). V trimming: 6 bases; J trimming: 5 bases; junction bases outside the gene matches: 5.

This chain joins TRBV20-1 and TRBJ2-7; weak D call: TRBD1 (5 bases). Trimming stripped 1 base from V and 3 bases from J, with 16 bases between. This CDR3 has 15 amino acids. Germline V gene sequence: CDR1 DFQATT, CDR2 SNEGSKA (reference sequence). CDR3 bases: TGCAGTGCTAGAGGTGGGGCCCAAGGACACTACGAGCAGTACTTC. As protein: CSARGGAQGHYEQYF.

The chain employs TRBV20-1 and TRBJ2-5, with 9 bases fitting TRBD2. V dropped 2 bases and J dropped 4; count of bases not matched to a gene: 11. Per germline, CDR1 DFQATT and CDR2 SNEGSKA (reference sequence). The CDR3 totals 16 residues. The CDR3 bases are TGCAGTGCTAGACTCCTGGCGGGGGGGCCAACAGAGACCCAGTACTTC. It is translated as CSARLLAGGPTETQYF.

The chain employs TRBV30 and TRBJ1-1, with 7 bases identical to TRBD1. Per germline, CDR1 GTSNPN and CDR2 SVGIG (reference sequence). The CDR3 sequence is 14 residues long. V shed 1 base and J 4 bases; nucleotides not matched to a gene: 6. The CDR3 nucleotides read TGTGCCTGGAGTGACAGGGGTGGATTCACTGAAGCTTTCTTT. Its protein is CAWSDRGGFTEAFF.

This clonotype came up once. The V and J genes are TRBV7-2 and TRBJ2-7, with TRBD2 matching over 8 bases. Germline CDR1 reads SGHTA; CDR2 reads FQGNSA. The J segment lost 3 bases and the V segment lost 3 bases, leaving 7 bases of the junction unmatched. The CDR3 extends over 15 amino acids. The CDR3 DNA reads TGTGCCAGCAGCTTCTATCGGGGGGGGCGCTACGAGCAGTACTTC. Protein sequence: CASSFYRGGRYEQYF.

V gene TRBV28 combines with J gene TRBJ1-2, with TRBD1 matching 9 bases. V lost 7 bases, J lost 6 bases, and 6 bases stayed unmatched. The CDR3 sequence is 13 residues long. Germline V CDR1 and CDR2: MDHEN, SYDVKM. The CDR3 bases are TGTGCCAGCAAAGGGACAGGGAGGAATGGCTACACCTTC. Encoded protein: CASKGTGRNGYTF.

This chain links TRBV6-2 or TRBV6-3 with TRBJ1-5; maybe TRBD1 (6 bases). CDR1 and CDR2 from the germline V gene are MNHEY and SVGEGT. This CDR3 comprises 18 residues. V lost 0 bases, J lost 2 bases, and 17 bases lay in between. The CDR3 loop reads CASSYSYREGKGNQPQHF. The CDR3 bases are TGTGCCAGCAGTTACTCGTACAGGGAAGGTAAGGGCAATCAGCCCCAGCATTTT.

This clonotype is medium-sized within its sample. The chain combines TRBV12-3 or TRBV12-4 with TRBJ1-1, with D tentatively TRBD1 (6 bases). The CDR3 contains 13 residues. Trimming removed 6 bases at V and 1 base at J, with 9 bases between. The CDR3 is CASRGGPNTEAFF. The CDR3 DNA reads as TGTGCCAGCAGAGGGGGTCCGAACACTGAAGCTTTCTTT.

The rearrangement links TRBV2 to TRBJ1-3, with unresolved D. The CDR3 is made up of 12 amino acids. Germline-derived CDR1 and CDR2 are SNHLY and FYNNEI. The V and J ends lost 7 bases and 3 bases respectively, with 7 bases between them. The CDR3 loop is CASNRVGNTIYF. The DNA for the CDR3 is TGTGCCAGCAACCGGGTTGGAAACACCATATATTTT.

This clonotype was counted a few times. The J gene is TRBJ2-3, the V gene TRBV7-6, with 12 nucleotides matching TRBD2. Germline CDR1 is SGHVS and CDR2 is FNYEAQ. CDR3 length equals 17 residues. With V trimmed by 5 bases and J by 2 bases, 8 bases remained unmatched. As DNA, the CDR3 is TGTGCCAGCAGCCCCCCCAGGACTAGCGGGGCCACAGATACGCAGTATTTT. This translates into CASSPPRTSGATDTQYF.

The chain uses TRBV6-1 and TRBJ2-5; TRBD2 matches 8 bases. The trim removed 6 bases at V and 4 bases at J, leaving 7 bases unmatched. Germline lookup yields CDR1 MNHNS and CDR2 SASEGT. CDR3 length equals 14 residues. The CDR3 coding sequence is TGTGCCAGCAGGACCGGGGGGGCCGGAGAGACCCAGTACTTC. Translation: CASRTGGAGETQYF.

This clonotype was counted a few times. The chain recombines TRBV10-3 with TRBJ1-5; 9 bases fit TRBD1. V trimming: 0 bases; J trimming: 4 bases; junction bases outside the gene matches: 4. Germline V gene data show CDR1 as ENHRY and CDR2 as SYGVKD. There are 16 residues in the CDR3. CDR3 nucleotides: TGTGCCATCAGTGAGTCGCCGGGACAGGGAAATCAGCCCCAGCATTTT. Protein sequence: CAISESPGQGNQPQHF.

The rearrangement joins TRBV6-4 to TRBJ1-2; TRBD1 might be the D (6 bases). Deletions cut 6 bases from V and 3 bases from J, with 17 bases between. The CDR3 is made up of 15 amino acids. Germline loops: CDR1 MRHNA, CDR2 SNTAGT. CDR3 DNA: TGTGCCAGCAGCCGGACAGCTAACCAGGACTATGGCTACACCTTC. This sequence encodes CASSRTANQDYGYTF.